These 6 T cell receptor beta chains share one sample of origin, sequenced in a study of OX40 agonist ivuxolimab in advanced cancers. Libraries were constructed by the immunoSEQ multiplex PCR assay. Sourced from immuneACCESS, this table was stored by TCRdb with only in-frame sequences that have V and J called. A share of the clones is absent; for the studies checked, an unresolved V gene accounts for under half, and the remainder has no known explanation. In all, the sample holds some 50,000 clones, and around 85% of those were seen once. The ten largest clones add up to around 15% of the sample. Sequences were derived from CD4+ or CD8+ T cells sorted from blood, sampled in a trial of the OX40 agonist ivuxolimab. Source of these receptors: an adult with an advanced solid tumor such as melanoma, head and neck, liver or kidney cancer.

The chain carries TRBV5-1 and TRBJ2-1, with D hard to call. Deletions cut 0 bases from V and 5 bases from J, with 12 bases between. The CDR3 sequence is 15 residues long. The germline gives CDR1 SGHRS, CDR2 YFSETQ. The CDR3 reads CASSLVVGLDNEQFF. The CDR3 region has the DNA TGCGCCAGCAGCTTGGTGGTAGGGCTGGACAATGAGCAGTTCTTC.

J is TRBJ2-1 and V is TRBV9; 13 nucleotides match TRBD2. CDR1 and CDR2 (germline): SGDLS, YYNGEE. J gave up 8 bases and V 3 bases, and 8 bases lay outside the gene matches. The CDR3 covers 16 residues. The CDR3 loop is CASSAYGTSGNYEQFF. CDR3 nucleotide sequence: TGTGCCAGCAGCGCATACGGGACTAGCGGGAACTATGAGCAGTTCTTC.

The rearrangement links TRBV18 to TRBJ2-3; either TRBD1 or TRBD2 may supply D (6 bases each). Trimming left V 6 bases short and J 1 base short, with 17 bases between. Germline values: CDR1 KGHSH, CDR2 LQKENI. The CDR3 spans 16 residues. The CDR3 here is CASSSRGPTGTDTQYF. CDR3 coding DNA: TGTGCCAGCTCCTCCCGGGGGCCAACGGGCACAGATACGCAGTATTTT.

The V and J genes are TRBV4-1 and TRBJ2-1; D is ambiguous. This CDR3 is 14 amino acids long. V was shortened by 1 base and J by 4 bases, with 8 bases between the two germline ends. From germline, CDR1 is MGHRA and CDR2 YSYEKL. The CDR3 DNA is TGCGCCAGCAGCCAAGTCGGGCTTTACAATGAGCAGTTCTTC. Residues: CASSQVGLYNEQFF.

This clone was counted a single time. V gene TRBV12-5 combines with J gene TRBJ2-2; D is undetermined. Germline V gene sequence: CDR1 LGHNT, CDR2 FRNRAP. CDR3 length: 15 amino acids. Trimming pared 7 bases from V and 1 base from J, leaving 13 bases between. CDR3 amino acids: CASAEGAVNTGELFF. The CDR3 coding sequence is TGTGCTAGTGCAGAAGGAGCCGTGAACACCGGGGAGCTGTTTTTT. Based on the CDR3 plus reference TRBV12-5 and TRBJ2-2, the full variable domain is DARVTQTPRHKVTEMGQEVTMRCQPILGHNTVFWYRQTMMQGLELLAYFRNRAPLDDSGMPKDRFSAEMPDATLATLKIQPSEPRDSAVYFCASAEGAVNTGELFFGEGSRLTVL.

The J gene is TRBJ1-1, the V gene TRBV28; D may be TRBD1 (6 bases). With 2 bases removed from V and 4 bases from J, the gap between germline ends came to 14 bases. The CDR3 has 15 amino acids. Germline V gene lookup returns CDR1 MDHEN and CDR2 SYDVKM. The CDR3 sequence: CASSLGGGRSTEAFF. Written as DNA, the CDR3 is TGTGCCAGCAGTTTAGGTGGGGGGCGAAGCACTGAAGCTTTCTTT.